This T cell receptor beta chain appears in the sequencing data of a study of blood T cell repertoires in COVID-19 (dated by TCRdb to 2019 to 2021). Looking at the study overall: Samples covering the acute and convalescent phases of COVID-19 were provided by collaborators in the United States, Italy and Spain. The material from the prospective study consisted of cDNA or gDNA derived from T cells, B-cell-depleted T cells, or PBMCs. The dataset comprised deeply sampled blood TCRbeta repertoires from subjects exposed to, actively infected with, or recovered from COVID-19. The repertoires were released in a freely available public database intended as a resource for research on the immune response to SARS-CoV-2. The samples were drawn from two sources: the first 160 participants of the ongoing ImmuneRACE study, and fewer than 1,500 subjects contributed by 6 global collaborators. Sample metadata almost always included a de-identified subject ID, COVID-19 status, age in years and sex. HLA class I and class II types, where available, came from metadata supplied by the sample provider rather than from assay-based typing. Here is what the overall study found, with its caveats: Clinical and demographic metadata were provided uncurated, with the amount varying by source and participant.

Comment on this clone: Its antigen is unknown. Base qualities are not recorded, but no much larger clone differs from it by a single base.

TCRbeta CDR3 regions were amplified from genomic DNA using the immunoSEQ Assay, a bias-controlled multiplex PCR. From the authors' description of their analysis: The number of nucleated cells in each sample was estimated from the amplification of reference gene primers within the assay. To quantify the absolute abundance of each unique TCRbeta CDR3 rearrangement, sequence reads were collapsed and filtered. For each sample, productive Simpson clonality was calculated as the square root of Simpson's diversity index across productive rearrangements. TCRdb took this table from immuneACCESS and kept in-frame rearrangements with V and J called. Such tables lack part of the clones; where checked against another copy, unresolved V genes explain under half of the gap, and the rest is unexplained. That table supplies the V and J calls and clone size; D and trimming were determined from the DNA. For this sample the table gives around 200,000 clones, of which 86% were detected only once. Less than 25% of the sample lies in the top ten.

CDR1 and CDR2 were assigned from the germline V gene as SNHLY and FYNNEI. V and J are trimmed by 5 bases and 3 bases, and the gene matches miss 4 bases of the junction. The CDR3 runs 14 amino acids, cysteine and phenylalanine included. Only the CDR3 DNA stays, 42 bases, in frame from base 1. Whole blood was collected in K2EDTA tubes by collaborating institutions according to the institutions' own protocols. For TCRbeta analysis, collaborator samples were shipped as frozen whole blood, as isolated PBMCs, or as DNA extracted from either sample type. The sample taken for sequencing was peripheral blood. This receptor was taken from a man between 65 and 85 years old with active or convalescent COVID-19. The chain is made from TRBV2 and TRBJ1-1, with TRBD1 matching 9 junction bases. The nucleotide sequence reads TGTGCCAGCAGTCAGACAGGGGGAGACACTGAAGCTTTCTTT. It is translated as CASSQTGGDTEAFF.